These 10 T cell receptor beta chains originate from one sample sequenced in a study of blood T cell repertoires in COVID-19. Clones were read by immunoSEQ multiplex PCR, and TCRdb kept only the in-frame ones, dropping some. The sample includes about 120,000 clones, around 78% of them seen just once. Sequenced sample: peripheral blood. All receptors derive from a man between 65 and 85 years old with acute or convalescent COVID-19.

The sample holds one count of this clone. The V gene is TRBV6-5, the J gene TRBJ2-5, with 10 bases that match TRBD1. The CDR3 has 14 residues. V was pared by 4 bases and J by 4 bases, with 3 bases of the junction left unmatched. Germline V gene lookup returns CDR1 MNHEY and CDR2 SVGAGI. CDR3 nucleotide sequence: TGTGCCAGCAGTTCCGGACAGGGGGGAGAGACCCAGTACTTC. Its protein product is CASSSGQGGETQYF.

This clone was detected once. This rearrangement joins TRBV5-1 to TRBJ2-5; 11 bases line up with TRBD2. V shed 7 bases and J 1 base; nucleotides not matched to a gene: 6. The CDR3 is made up of 15 amino acids. Germline V lookup: CDR1 SGHRS, CDR2 YFSETQ. In nucleotides, the CDR3 is TGCGCCAGCGGATTGGGACTAGCGGCCCAAGAGACCCAGTACTTC. Translated, it gives CASGLGLAAQETQYF.

This sequence joins TRBV28 and TRBJ2-4; D gene unclear. Germline V gene lookup returns CDR1 MDHEN and CDR2 SYDVKM. V was cut by 3 bases and J by 0 bases, with 12 bases left in between. The CDR3 sequence is 16 residues long. The CDR3 protein is CASSLSAERAKNIQYF. In DNA form, the CDR3 reads TGTGCCAGCAGTTTGTCGGCGGAAAGAGCCAAAAACATTCAGTACTTC.

The chain employs TRBV5-1 and TRBJ1-2, with D possibly being TRBD1 (6 bases). Trimming stripped 4 bases from V and 4 bases from J, with 20 bases between. CDR3 length: 16 residues. The germline V gene encodes CDR1 SGHRS and CDR2 YFSETQ. The CDR3 bases are TGCGCCAGCAGCCCGGGCGATTCCCCCAGGGGCTATGGCTACACCTTC. It specifies CASSPGDSPRGYGYTF.

V usage is TRBV5-6 and J usage is TRBJ1-6; 7 nucleotides match TRBD1. This CDR3 contains 15 residues. Germline-derived CDR1 and CDR2 are SGHDT and YYEEEE. V shed 3 bases, J shed 7 bases, and the junction held 7 bases outside the gene matches. The CDR3 DNA reads as TGTGCCAGCAGCTACTGGACAGGCGCAAATTCACCCCTCCACTTT. This codes for CASSYWTGANSPLHF.

The chain couples TRBV5-1 to TRBJ1-1; D call uncertain. The CDR3 extends over 13 amino acids. The V gene lost 3 bases and the J gene lost 1 base, with 7 bases spanning the gap. Germline loops: CDR1 SGHRS, CDR2 YFSETQ. CDR3 bases: TGCGCCAGCAGCTACAGCCCGAACACTGAAGCTTTCTTT. Translation gives CASSYSPNTEAFF.

The chain recombines TRBV5-1 with TRBJ1-6; D is ambiguous. The CDR3 is 15 residues long. The germline V gene encodes CDR1 SGHRS and CDR2 YFSETQ. V lost 0 bases, J lost 6 bases, and 10 bases lay in between. The CDR3 protein is CASSLGVSGNSPLHF. The CDR3 coding sequence is TGCGCCAGCAGCTTGGGGGTAAGCGGTAATTCACCCCTCCACTTT.

V is TRBV27 and J is TRBJ1-2; D unclear. Trimming shortened V by 3 bases and J by 1 base, and 12 bases separated the two germline ends. The CDR3 extends over 15 amino acids. In germline, CDR1 is MNHEY, CDR2 SMNVEV (reference sequence). The DNA for the CDR3 is TGTGCCAGCAGTTTCCTTCCAGGTGATAACTATGGCTACACCTTC. This translates into CASSFLPGDNYGYTF.

The chain carries TRBV5-1 and TRBJ2-3, with 10 bases fitting TRBD2. This CDR3 is 15 amino acids long. V dropped 0 bases and J dropped 6; count of bases not matched to a gene: 4. The germline gives CDR1 SGHRS, CDR2 YFSETQ. In DNA form, the CDR3 reads TGCGCCAGCAGCTTGGAACAGCGGGGGGGCGATACGCAGTATTTT. It translates to CASSLEQRGGDTQYF.

Worth noting for this clone: The junction departs from germline at one end; a sequencing error may be responsible. This chain joins TRBV7-2 and TRBJ2-1; TRBD2 matches 9 bases. There are 13 residues in the CDR3. Germline CDR1 and CDR2: SGHTA and FQGNSA. The CDR3 is CASSRPERGARVF. The CDR3 DNA sequence: TGTGCCAGCAGCCGCCCGGAGCGGGGGGCTCGGGTCTTC.